These 27 T cell receptor beta chains were all obtained from the same sample, sequenced in a study of T cell repertoires in cytomegalovirus infection. TCRdb called the reads again in MiXCR, with one record for every CDR3 protein. Among hundreds of thousands of distinct CDR3 sequences listed, approximately 32% were seen once. Sequencing used PBMCs. The receptors here all came from a human donor in good health (CMV status not recorded). Some clones in this sample may be carry-over from other donors' samples.

This clonotype was seen only a few times. The V gene is TRBV19, the J gene TRBJ2-7; TRBD1 might be the D (5 bases). The CDR3 contains 14 residues. The ends were cut back, 3 bases at V and 1 base at J, with 10 bases in the middle. CDR1 is LNHDA and CDR2 is SQIVND in the germline V gene (reference sequence). CDR3 in DNA: TGTGCCAGTAGTATGACGACAGTTTCCTACGAGCAGTACTTC. Its protein product is CASSMTTVSYEQYF.

This clonotype was observed a handful of times. The V gene is TRBV6-1, the J gene TRBJ2-2, with 7 bases that match TRBD1. With 2 bases clipped from V and 6 bases from J, the junction kept 3 bases outside the gene matches. CDR1 is MNHNS and CDR2 is SASEGT in the germline V gene. This CDR3 region has 14 residues. The CDR3 loop is CASSEMTGPGELFF. The CDR3 nucleotides read TGTGCCAGCAGTGAAATGACAGGGCCCGGGGAGCTGTTTTTT.

This rearrangement joins TRBV11-2 to TRBJ2-1, with 9 bases fitting TRBD2. The trim removed 5 bases at V and 6 bases at J, leaving 5 bases unmatched. This CDR3 comprises 14 residues. The germline gives CDR1 SGHAT, CDR2 FQNNGV. The CDR3 DNA follows: TGTGCCAGCAGCCGCGGGGGGGCCCCCAATGAGCAGTTCTTC. It specifies CASSRGGAPNEQFF.

This clonotype was found many times. The chain joins TRBV7-8 to TRBJ2-5, with a tentative D call TRBD1 (6 bases). V was pared by 2 bases and J by 7 bases, with 14 bases between. The V gene's germline CDR1 is SGHVS and CDR2 FQNEAQ. This CDR3 is 14 amino acids long. The CDR3 sequence: CASSLSGVGATQYF. The DNA of the CDR3 is TGTGCCAGCAGCTTATCAGGGGTGGGGGCGACCCAGTACTTC.

This clonotype turned up a few times. The rearrangement uses TRBV20-1 and TRBJ1-4; 8 bases match TRBD1. The ends lost 0 bases at V and 3 bases at J; junction bases unmatched: 3. Looked up from germline, CDR1 is DFQATT and CDR2 is SNEGSKA (reference sequence). The CDR3 runs to 15 residues. This CDR3 reads CSARDPGQANEKLFF. The CDR3 DNA reads TGCAGTGCTAGAGATCCGGGACAGGCTAATGAAAAACTGTTTTTT.

This clonotype turned up a few times. The rearrangement links TRBV14 to TRBJ1-3, with D unclear. Germline V gene sequence: CDR1 SGHDN, CDR2 FVKESK. The CDR3 loop spans 14 amino acids. The V end was cut by 2 bases, the J end by 0 bases, with 5 bases between. CDR3 protein: CASSQLFSGNTIYF. The CDR3 DNA follows: TGTGCCAGCAGCCAACTTTTCTCTGGAAACACCATATATTTT.

The chain employs TRBV6-6 and TRBJ1-1, with 8 positions matching TRBD1. Germline assignment: CDR1 MNHNY and CDR2 SVGAGI (reference sequence). The length of the CDR3 is 14 residues. Trimming at V came to 6 bases and at J to 6 bases, leaving 9 bases not matched to a gene. CDR3 residues: CASRDLEQGAEAFF. As DNA, the CDR3 is TGTGCCAGCAGGGACTTAGAACAGGGGGCTGAAGCTTTCTTT.

Worth noting for this clonotype: Germline and junction disagree at one end, which may indicate a read error. V usage is TRBV6-5 and J usage is TRBJ2-2, with TRBD2 matching 10 bases. The length of the CDR3 is 15 residues. The germline V gene has CDR1 MNHEY and CDR2 SVGAGI. This chain's CDR3 is CASSQTSGDTGELFF. In nucleotides, the CDR3 is TGTGCAAGCAGTCAAACTAGCGGGGACACCGGGGAGCTGTTTTTT.

This clonotype occurred a few times. V usage is TRBV3-1 and J usage is TRBJ2-7; D is uncertain. V lost 0 bases, J lost 3 bases, and 12 bases lay in between. Per the germline V gene, CDR1 is LGHDT and CDR2 is YNNKEL (reference sequence). The length of the CDR3 is 15 residues. The CDR3 nucleotides read TGTGCCAGCAGCCAAGAACCTGGTCCAAACTACGAGCAGTACTTC. It codes for CASSQEPGPNYEQYF.

The chain combines TRBV6-1 with TRBJ2-5; possibly TRBD2 for D (6 bases). Germline V gene lookup returns CDR1 MNHNS and CDR2 SASEGT. The CDR3 has 14 amino acids. With 5 bases removed from V and 4 bases from J, the gap between germline ends came to 14 bases. The CDR3 is CASSYGTQGETQYF. The CDR3 coding sequence is TGTGCCAGCAGTTACGGGACTCAGGGAGAGACCCAGTACTTC.

This clonotype was seen once. The CDR3 end shows no conserved phenylalanine or tryptophan, and so a read error is likely. The chain has TRBV11-2 and TRBJ2-1, with unresolved D. Germline CDR1 and CDR2: SGHAT and FQNNGV. The CDR3 loop spans 13 amino acids. V lost 2 bases, J lost 12 bases, and 14 bases lay in between. The CDR3 region is CASSLSQLKGQFV. The DNA of the CDR3 is TGTGCCAGCAGCTTATCACAACTCAAAGGGCAGTTCGTC.

The chain has TRBV6-1 and TRBJ2-3; the match to TRBD1 covers 8 bases. The CDR3 extends over 10 amino acids. CDR1 is MNHNS, CDR2 SASEGT, per germline. The V segment lost 8 bases and the J segment 12 bases; nucleotides outside the gene matches: 4. The CDR3 DNA reads as TGTGCCAGCGGACAGGGACGTCAGTATTTT. It yields the protein CASGQGRQYF.

The V and J genes are TRBV20-1 and TRBJ2-1; unclear D gene. Trimming left V 5 bases short and J 4 bases short, with 12 bases between. CDR1 DFQATT and CDR2 SNEGSKA come from the germline V gene (reference sequence). This CDR3 spans 13 amino acids. The CDR3 DNA follows: TGCAGTGCTTTGGACGGCAGATACAATGAGCAGTTCTTC. This sequence encodes CSALDGRYNEQFF.

The chain links TRBV20-1 to TRBJ2-1; TRBD2 matches at 11 bases. Germline values: CDR1 DFQATT, CDR2 SNEGSKA (reference sequence). The length of the CDR3 is 16 residues. V shed 3 bases, J shed 5 bases, and the junction held 9 bases outside the gene matches. This CDR3 is CSASKPSGGPHNEQFF. The CDR3 region has the DNA TGCAGTGCTAGCAAACCTAGCGGGGGGCCGCACAATGAGCAGTTCTTC.

On this clonotype: A much larger clone differs from this one at a single base, so this may be a read error. This likely comes from a read error, as the CDR3 has no conserved phenylalanine or tryptophan at its end. CDR3 loop: CASSLTPSGGAYEQYC. CDR3 nucleotides: TGTGCCAGCAGCTTAACTCCTAGCGGGGGGGCTTACGAGCAGTACTGC. V gene TRBV7-2 combines with J gene TRBJ2-7, with 12 bases matching TRBD2. The CDR3 totals 16 residues. Germline V gene sequence: CDR1 SGHTA, CDR2 FQGNSA. After removal of 2 bases from V and 4 bases from J, the junction contained 6 bases not matched to a gene.

V is TRBV11-2 and J is TRBJ2-3, with D perhaps TRBD2 (6 bases). CDR3 length equals 13 residues. CDR1 and CDR2 from the germline V gene are SGHAT and FQNNGV. Trimming shortened V by 6 bases and J by 4 bases, and 11 bases separated the two germline ends. The CDR3: CASRLGGPDTQYF. As DNA, the CDR3 is TGTGCCAGCAGACTCGGGGGTCCAGATACGCAGTATTTT.

This clonotype was observed at least ten times. The rearrangement uses TRBV6-2 or TRBV6-3 and TRBJ2-3; TRBD1 aligns across 7 bases. The CDR3 extends over 14 amino acids. V lost 5 bases to trimming and J lost 4 bases; unmatched junction nucleotides: 6. CDR1 MNHEY and CDR2 SVGEGT come from the germline V gene. The CDR3 protein is CASSTGTVSDTQYF. DNA of the CDR3: TGTGCCAGCAGTACCGGGACAGTTTCAGATACGCAGTATTTT.

The genes are TRBV2 and TRBJ2-1; no clear D. Trimming removed 5 bases at V and 6 bases at J, with 17 bases between. CDR1 is SNHLY, CDR2 FYNNEI, per germline. The CDR3 length is 15 residues. The CDR3 reads CASSLLGPTSNEQFF. The CDR3 DNA follows: TGTGCCAGCAGTCTGCTGGGCCCAACTTCCAATGAGCAGTTCTTC.

This clonotype was recorded at least ten times. The rearrangement links TRBV2 to TRBJ2-5, with TRBD2 matching 9 bases. The CDR3 is 14 amino acids. With 10 bases clipped from V and 4 bases from J, the junction kept 10 bases outside the gene matches. The germline gives CDR1 SNHLY, CDR2 FYNNEI. In DNA form, the CDR3 reads TGTGCCACCCGGGCTAGCGGGGTCGGAGAGACCCAGTACTTC. This translates into CATRASGVGETQYF.

The V and J genes are TRBV7-9 and TRBJ2-2, with D possibly matching TRBD1 (6 bases). V was cut by 4 bases and J by 1 base, with 10 bases left in between. The germline gives CDR1 SEHNR, CDR2 FQNEAQ (reference sequence). This CDR3 spans 15 amino acids. The CDR3 bases are TGTGCCAGCAGCTACCCGGGACAGAACACCGGGGAGCTGTTTTTT. Translating it yields CASSYPGQNTGELFF.

Details on this clonotype: A read error may produce the germline difference seen at one junction end. CDR3 region: CTSSPRSSYEQYF. The CDR3 nucleotides are TGTACCAGCAGTCCCAGGAGCTCCTACGAGCAGTACTTC. The rearrangement uses TRBV12-3 or TRBV12-4 and TRBJ2-7, with unresolved D. The CDR3 sequence is 13 residues long.

About this clonotype: No conserved phenylalanine or tryptophan is present at the end of the CDR3, so a read error is the likely explanation. No DNA is shown, since the ends of the CDR3 on it are uncertain; the CDR3 is the one TCRdb lists. The rearrangement links TRBV6-8 to TRBJ1-1; the table's D call of TRBD1 was not tested on the DNA. Germline V gene sequence: CDR1 MNHGY, CDR2 SAAAGT. The CDR3 totals 13 residues, both ends included. The CDR3 here is CASRGVGDTEAVL.

Turning to this clonotype: Because the CDR3 is missing its conserved closing phenylalanine or tryptophan, this is likely a read error. V gene TRBV12-3 or TRBV12-4 combines with J gene TRBJ2-7, with 8 nucleotides matching TRBD1. The V gene end was trimmed by 6 bases and the J gene end by 6 bases; junction bases not matched to a gene: 7. CDR3 length: 13 residues. CDR3 region: CASSPQGVTEQYL. The CDR3 DNA is TGTGCCAGCAGCCCACAGGGGGTTACCGAGCAGTACTTA.

The chain combines TRBV10-3 with TRBJ1-2; TRBD1 is a possible D gene (5 bases). Between the trimmed V and J ends, which lost 2 bases and 6 bases, there was a span of 7 bases. This CDR3 has 12 residues. Germline loops: CDR1 ENHRY, CDR2 SYGVKD. This CDR3 is CAISERGDGYTF. The CDR3 region has the DNA TGTGCCATCAGTGAGAGGGGCGATGGCTACACCTTC.

Many counts were recorded for this clonotype. The J gene is TRBJ1-2, the V gene TRBV28; D gene ambiguous. This CDR3 is built from 13 residues. Trimming took off 2 bases at V and 11 bases at J, with 15 bases between the two ends. Germline V gives CDR1 MDHEN, CDR2 SYDVKM. CDR3 region: CASSLEDGPRYTF. CDR3 in DNA: TGTGCCAGCAGTTTAGAGGACGGGCCACGGTACACCTTC.

V is TRBV11-2 and J is TRBJ1-6; unclear D gene. The V end lost 0 bases, the J end lost 10 bases, and 4 bases lay between the germline ends. This CDR3 contains 12 residues. Germline V gene sequence: CDR1 SGHAT, CDR2 FQNNGV. The CDR3 DNA follows: TGTGCCAGCAGCTTAGACCGATCACCCCTCCACTTT. It yields the protein CASSLDRSPLHF. Supplemented by reference TRBV11-2 and TRBJ1-6, the full variable domain reads EAGVAQSPRYKIIEKRQSVAFWCNPISGHATLYWYQQILGQGPKLLIQFQNNGVVDDSQLPKDRFSAERLKGVDSTLKIQPAKLEDSAVYLCASSLDRSPLHFGNGTRLTVT.

This clonotype was counted ten times or more. The rearrangement uses TRBV7-9 and TRBJ1-1; D remains ambiguous. V lost 2 bases, J lost 5 bases, and 18 bases lay in between. The CDR3 spans 16 residues. CDR1 is SEHNR, CDR2 FQNEAQ, per germline (reference sequence). CDR3 DNA sequence: TGTGCCAGCAGCTTAAGGAGTGGACCGGGAGAGACTGAAGCTTTCTTT. This encodes CASSLRSGPGETEAFF.